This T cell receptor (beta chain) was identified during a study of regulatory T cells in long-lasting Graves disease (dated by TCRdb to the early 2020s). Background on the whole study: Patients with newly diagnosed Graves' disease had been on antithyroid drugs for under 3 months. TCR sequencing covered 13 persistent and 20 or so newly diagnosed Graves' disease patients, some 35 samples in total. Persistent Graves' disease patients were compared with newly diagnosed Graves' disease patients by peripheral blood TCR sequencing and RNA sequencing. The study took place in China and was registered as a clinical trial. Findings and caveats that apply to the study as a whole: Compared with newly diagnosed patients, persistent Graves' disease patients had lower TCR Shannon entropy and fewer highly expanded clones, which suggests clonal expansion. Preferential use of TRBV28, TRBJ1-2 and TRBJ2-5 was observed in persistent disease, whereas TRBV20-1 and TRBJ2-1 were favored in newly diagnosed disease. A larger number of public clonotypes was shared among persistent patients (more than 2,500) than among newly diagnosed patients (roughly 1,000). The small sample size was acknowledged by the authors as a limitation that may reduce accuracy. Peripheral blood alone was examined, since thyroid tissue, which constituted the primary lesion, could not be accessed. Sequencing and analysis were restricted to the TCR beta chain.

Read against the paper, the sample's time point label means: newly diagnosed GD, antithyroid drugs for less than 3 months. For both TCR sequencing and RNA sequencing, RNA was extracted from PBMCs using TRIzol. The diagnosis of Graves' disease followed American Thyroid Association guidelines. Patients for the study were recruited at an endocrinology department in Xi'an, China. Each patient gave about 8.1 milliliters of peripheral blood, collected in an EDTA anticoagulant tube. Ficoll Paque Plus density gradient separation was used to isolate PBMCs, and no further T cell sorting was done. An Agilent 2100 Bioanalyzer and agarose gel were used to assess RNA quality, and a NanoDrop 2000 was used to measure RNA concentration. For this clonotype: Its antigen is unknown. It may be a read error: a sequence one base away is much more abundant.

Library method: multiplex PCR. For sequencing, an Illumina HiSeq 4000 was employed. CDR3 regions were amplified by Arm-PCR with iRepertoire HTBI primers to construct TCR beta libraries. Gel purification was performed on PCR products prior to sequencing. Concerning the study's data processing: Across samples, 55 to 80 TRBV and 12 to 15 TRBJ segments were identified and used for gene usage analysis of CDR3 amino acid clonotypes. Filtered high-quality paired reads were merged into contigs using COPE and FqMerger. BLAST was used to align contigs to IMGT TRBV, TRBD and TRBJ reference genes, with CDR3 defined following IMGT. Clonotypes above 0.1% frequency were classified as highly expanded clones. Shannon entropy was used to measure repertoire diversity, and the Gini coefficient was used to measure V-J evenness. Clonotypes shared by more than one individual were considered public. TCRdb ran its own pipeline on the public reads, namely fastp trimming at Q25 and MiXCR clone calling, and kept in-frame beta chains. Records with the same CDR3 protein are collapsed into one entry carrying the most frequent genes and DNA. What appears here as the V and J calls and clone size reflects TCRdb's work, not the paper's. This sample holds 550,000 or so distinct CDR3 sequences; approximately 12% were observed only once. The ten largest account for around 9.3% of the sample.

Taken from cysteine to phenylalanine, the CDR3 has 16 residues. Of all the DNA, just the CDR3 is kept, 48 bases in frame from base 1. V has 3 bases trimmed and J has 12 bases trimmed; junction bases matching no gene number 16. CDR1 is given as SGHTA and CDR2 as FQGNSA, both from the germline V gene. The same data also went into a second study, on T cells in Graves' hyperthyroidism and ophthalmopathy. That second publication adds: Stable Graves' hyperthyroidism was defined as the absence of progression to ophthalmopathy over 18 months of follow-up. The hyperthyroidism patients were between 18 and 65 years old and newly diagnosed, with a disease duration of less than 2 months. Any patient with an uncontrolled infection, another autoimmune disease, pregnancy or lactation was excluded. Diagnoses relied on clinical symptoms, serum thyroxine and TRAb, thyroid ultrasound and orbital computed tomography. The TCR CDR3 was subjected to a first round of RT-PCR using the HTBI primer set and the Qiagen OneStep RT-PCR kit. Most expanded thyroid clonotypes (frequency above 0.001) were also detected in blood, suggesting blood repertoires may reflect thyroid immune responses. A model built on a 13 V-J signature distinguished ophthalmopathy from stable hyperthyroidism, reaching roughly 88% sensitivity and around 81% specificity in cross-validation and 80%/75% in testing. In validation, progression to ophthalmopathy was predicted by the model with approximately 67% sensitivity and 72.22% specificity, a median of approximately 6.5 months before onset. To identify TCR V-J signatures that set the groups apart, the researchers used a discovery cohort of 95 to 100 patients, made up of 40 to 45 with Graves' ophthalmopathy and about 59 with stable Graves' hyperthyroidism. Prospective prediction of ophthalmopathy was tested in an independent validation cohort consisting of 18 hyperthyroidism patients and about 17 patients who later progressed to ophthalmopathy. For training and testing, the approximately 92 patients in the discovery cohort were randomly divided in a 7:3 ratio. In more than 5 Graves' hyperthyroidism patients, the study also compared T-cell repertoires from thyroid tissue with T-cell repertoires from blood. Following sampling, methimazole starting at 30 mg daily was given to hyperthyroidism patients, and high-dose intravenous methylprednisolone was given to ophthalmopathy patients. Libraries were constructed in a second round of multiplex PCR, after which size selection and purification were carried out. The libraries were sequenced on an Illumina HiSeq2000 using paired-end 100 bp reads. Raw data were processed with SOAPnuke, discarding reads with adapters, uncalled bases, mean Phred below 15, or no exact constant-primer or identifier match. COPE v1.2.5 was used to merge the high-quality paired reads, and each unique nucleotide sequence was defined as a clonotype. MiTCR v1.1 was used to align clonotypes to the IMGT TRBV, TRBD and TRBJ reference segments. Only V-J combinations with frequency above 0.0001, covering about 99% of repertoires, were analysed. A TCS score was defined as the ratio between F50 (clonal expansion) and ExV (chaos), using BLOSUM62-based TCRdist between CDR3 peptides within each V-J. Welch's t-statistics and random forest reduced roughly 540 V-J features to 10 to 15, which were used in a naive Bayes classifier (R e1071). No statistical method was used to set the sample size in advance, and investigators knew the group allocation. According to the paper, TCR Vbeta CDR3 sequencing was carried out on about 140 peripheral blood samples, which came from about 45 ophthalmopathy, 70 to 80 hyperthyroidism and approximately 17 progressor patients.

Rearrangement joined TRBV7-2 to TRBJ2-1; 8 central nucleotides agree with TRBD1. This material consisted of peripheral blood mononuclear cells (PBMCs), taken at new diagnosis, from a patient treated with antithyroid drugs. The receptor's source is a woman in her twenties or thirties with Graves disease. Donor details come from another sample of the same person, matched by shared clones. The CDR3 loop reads CASSFDATGAWGGQFF. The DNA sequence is TGTGCCAGCAGCTTCGATGCGACAGGGGCCTGGGGTGGGCAGTTCTTC.